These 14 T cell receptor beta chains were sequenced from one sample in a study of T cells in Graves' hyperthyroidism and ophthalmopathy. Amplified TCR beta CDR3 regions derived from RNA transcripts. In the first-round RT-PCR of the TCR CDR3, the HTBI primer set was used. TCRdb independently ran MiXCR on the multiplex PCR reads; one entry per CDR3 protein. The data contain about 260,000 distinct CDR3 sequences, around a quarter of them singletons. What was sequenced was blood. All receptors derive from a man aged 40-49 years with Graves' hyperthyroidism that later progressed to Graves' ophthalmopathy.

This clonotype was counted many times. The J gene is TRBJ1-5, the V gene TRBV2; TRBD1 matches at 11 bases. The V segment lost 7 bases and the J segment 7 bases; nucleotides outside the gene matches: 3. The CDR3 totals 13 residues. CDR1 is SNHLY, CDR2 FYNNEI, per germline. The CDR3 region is CASTGQGDQPQHF. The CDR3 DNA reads TGTGCCAGCACGGGACAGGGGGACCAGCCCCAGCATTTT. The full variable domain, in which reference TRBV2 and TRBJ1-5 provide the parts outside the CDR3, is EPEVTQTPSHQVTQMGQEVILRCVPISNHLYFYWYRQILGQKVEFLVSFYNNEISEKSEIFDDQFSVERPDGSNFTLKIRSTKLEDSAMYFCASTGQGDQPQHFGDGTRLSIL.

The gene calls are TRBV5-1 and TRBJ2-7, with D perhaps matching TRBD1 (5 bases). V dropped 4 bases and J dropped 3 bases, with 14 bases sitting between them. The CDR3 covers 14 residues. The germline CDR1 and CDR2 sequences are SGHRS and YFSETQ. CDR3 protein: CASSQGGSYYEQYF. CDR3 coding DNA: TGCGCCAGCAGCCAGGGCGGAAGCTACTACGAGCAGTACTTC.

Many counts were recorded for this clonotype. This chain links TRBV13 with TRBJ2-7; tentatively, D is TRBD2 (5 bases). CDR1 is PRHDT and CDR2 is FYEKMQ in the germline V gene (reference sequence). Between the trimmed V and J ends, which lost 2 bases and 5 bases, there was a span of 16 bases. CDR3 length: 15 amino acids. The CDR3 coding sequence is TGTGCCAGCAGCTTACAACTCCGGGATGCCCACGAGCAGTACTTC. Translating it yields CASSLQLRDAHEQYF.

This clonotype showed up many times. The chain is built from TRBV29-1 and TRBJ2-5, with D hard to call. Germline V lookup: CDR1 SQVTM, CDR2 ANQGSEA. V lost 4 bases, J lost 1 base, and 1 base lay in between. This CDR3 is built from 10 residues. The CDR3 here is CSVAQETQYF. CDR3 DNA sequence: TGCAGCGTTGCCCAAGAGACCCAGTACTTC.

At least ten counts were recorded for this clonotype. The CDR3, as DNA: TGTGCCAGTAGTATCTTCGGGGGCCTGGAAGCTTTCTTT. Its translation: CASSIFGGLEAFF. The gene calls are TRBV19 and TRBJ1-1, with D possibly TRBD1 on 6 matching bases. Germline V gene lookup returns CDR1 LNHDA and CDR2 SQIVND (reference sequence). V was pared by 3 bases and J by 8 bases, with 13 bases between. This CDR3 is built from 13 residues.

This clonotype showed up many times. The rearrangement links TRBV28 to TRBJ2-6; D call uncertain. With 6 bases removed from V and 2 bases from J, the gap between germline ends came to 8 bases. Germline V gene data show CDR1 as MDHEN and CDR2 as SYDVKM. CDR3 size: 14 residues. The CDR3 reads CASRRTAGANVLTF. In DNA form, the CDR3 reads TGTGCCAGCAGACGGACGGCTGGGGCCAACGTCCTGACTTTC.

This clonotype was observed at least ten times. CDR3 nucleotide sequence: TGCAGCGTTGATGGGACCGGGAGGGAGCAGTACTTC. It yields the protein CSVDGTGREQYF. V usage is TRBV29-1 and J usage is TRBJ2-7, with TRBD2 identical over 7 bases. The CDR3 runs to 12 residues. Germline lookup yields CDR1 SQVTM and CDR2 ANQGSEA. J lost 7 bases, V lost 3 bases, and 6 bases had no gene match.

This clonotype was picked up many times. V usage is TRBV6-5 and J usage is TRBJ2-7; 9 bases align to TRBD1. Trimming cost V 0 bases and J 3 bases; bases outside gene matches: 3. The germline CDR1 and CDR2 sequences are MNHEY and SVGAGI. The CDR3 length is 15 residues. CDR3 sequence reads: CASSYSGTGFYEQYF. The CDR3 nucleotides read TGTGCCAGCAGTTACTCCGGGACAGGGTTCTACGAGCAGTACTTC.

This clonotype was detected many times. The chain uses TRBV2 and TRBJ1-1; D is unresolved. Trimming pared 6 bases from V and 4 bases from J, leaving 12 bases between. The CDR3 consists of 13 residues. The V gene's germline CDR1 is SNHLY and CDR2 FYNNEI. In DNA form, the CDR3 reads TGTGCCAGCAGCGCCACTAGGAGCACTGAAGCTTTCTTT. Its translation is CASSATRSTEAFF. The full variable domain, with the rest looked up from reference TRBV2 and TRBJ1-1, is EPEVTQTPSHQVTQMGQEVILRCVPISNHLYFYWYRQILGQKVEFLVSFYNNEISEKSEIFDDQFSVERPDGSNFTLKIRSTKLEDSAMYFCASSATRSTEAFFGQGTRLTVV.

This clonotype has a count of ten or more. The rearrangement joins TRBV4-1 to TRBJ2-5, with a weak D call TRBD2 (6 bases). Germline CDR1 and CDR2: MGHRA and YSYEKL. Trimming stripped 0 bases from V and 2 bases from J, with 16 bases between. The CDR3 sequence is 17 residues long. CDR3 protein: CASSQDWDFKAQETQYF. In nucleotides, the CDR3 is TGCGCCAGCAGCCAAGATTGGGACTTCAAGGCTCAAGAGACCCAGTACTTC.

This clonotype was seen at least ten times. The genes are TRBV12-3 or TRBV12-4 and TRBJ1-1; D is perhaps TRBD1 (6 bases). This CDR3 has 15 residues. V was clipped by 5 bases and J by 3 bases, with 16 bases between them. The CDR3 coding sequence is TGTGCCAGCAGTCTAATACAGGGTCCGGACACTGAAGCTTTCTTT. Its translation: CASSLIQGPDTEAFF.

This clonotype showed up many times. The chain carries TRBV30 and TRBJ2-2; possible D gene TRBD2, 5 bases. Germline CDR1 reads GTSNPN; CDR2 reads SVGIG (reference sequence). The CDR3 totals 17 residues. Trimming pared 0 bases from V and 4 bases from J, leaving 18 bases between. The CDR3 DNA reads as TGTGCCTGGAGTGTACGGGGTATCAGAACAGCCACCGGGGAGCTGTTTTTT. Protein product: CAWSVRGIRTATGELFF.

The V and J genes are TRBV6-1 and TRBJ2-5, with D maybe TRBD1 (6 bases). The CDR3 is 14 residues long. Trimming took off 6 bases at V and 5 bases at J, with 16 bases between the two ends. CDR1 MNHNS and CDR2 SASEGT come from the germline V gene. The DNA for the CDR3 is TGTGCCAGCAGGGCTACAGGGATGGGGGAGACCCAGTACTTC. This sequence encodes CASRATGMGETQYF.

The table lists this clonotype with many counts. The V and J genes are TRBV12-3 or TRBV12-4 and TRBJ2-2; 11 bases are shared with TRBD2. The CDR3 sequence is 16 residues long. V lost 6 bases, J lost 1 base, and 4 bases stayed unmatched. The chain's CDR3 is CASSAGLAGNTGELFF. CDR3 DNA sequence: TGTGCCAGCAGCGCCGGACTAGCGGGGAACACCGGGGAGCTGTTTTTT.